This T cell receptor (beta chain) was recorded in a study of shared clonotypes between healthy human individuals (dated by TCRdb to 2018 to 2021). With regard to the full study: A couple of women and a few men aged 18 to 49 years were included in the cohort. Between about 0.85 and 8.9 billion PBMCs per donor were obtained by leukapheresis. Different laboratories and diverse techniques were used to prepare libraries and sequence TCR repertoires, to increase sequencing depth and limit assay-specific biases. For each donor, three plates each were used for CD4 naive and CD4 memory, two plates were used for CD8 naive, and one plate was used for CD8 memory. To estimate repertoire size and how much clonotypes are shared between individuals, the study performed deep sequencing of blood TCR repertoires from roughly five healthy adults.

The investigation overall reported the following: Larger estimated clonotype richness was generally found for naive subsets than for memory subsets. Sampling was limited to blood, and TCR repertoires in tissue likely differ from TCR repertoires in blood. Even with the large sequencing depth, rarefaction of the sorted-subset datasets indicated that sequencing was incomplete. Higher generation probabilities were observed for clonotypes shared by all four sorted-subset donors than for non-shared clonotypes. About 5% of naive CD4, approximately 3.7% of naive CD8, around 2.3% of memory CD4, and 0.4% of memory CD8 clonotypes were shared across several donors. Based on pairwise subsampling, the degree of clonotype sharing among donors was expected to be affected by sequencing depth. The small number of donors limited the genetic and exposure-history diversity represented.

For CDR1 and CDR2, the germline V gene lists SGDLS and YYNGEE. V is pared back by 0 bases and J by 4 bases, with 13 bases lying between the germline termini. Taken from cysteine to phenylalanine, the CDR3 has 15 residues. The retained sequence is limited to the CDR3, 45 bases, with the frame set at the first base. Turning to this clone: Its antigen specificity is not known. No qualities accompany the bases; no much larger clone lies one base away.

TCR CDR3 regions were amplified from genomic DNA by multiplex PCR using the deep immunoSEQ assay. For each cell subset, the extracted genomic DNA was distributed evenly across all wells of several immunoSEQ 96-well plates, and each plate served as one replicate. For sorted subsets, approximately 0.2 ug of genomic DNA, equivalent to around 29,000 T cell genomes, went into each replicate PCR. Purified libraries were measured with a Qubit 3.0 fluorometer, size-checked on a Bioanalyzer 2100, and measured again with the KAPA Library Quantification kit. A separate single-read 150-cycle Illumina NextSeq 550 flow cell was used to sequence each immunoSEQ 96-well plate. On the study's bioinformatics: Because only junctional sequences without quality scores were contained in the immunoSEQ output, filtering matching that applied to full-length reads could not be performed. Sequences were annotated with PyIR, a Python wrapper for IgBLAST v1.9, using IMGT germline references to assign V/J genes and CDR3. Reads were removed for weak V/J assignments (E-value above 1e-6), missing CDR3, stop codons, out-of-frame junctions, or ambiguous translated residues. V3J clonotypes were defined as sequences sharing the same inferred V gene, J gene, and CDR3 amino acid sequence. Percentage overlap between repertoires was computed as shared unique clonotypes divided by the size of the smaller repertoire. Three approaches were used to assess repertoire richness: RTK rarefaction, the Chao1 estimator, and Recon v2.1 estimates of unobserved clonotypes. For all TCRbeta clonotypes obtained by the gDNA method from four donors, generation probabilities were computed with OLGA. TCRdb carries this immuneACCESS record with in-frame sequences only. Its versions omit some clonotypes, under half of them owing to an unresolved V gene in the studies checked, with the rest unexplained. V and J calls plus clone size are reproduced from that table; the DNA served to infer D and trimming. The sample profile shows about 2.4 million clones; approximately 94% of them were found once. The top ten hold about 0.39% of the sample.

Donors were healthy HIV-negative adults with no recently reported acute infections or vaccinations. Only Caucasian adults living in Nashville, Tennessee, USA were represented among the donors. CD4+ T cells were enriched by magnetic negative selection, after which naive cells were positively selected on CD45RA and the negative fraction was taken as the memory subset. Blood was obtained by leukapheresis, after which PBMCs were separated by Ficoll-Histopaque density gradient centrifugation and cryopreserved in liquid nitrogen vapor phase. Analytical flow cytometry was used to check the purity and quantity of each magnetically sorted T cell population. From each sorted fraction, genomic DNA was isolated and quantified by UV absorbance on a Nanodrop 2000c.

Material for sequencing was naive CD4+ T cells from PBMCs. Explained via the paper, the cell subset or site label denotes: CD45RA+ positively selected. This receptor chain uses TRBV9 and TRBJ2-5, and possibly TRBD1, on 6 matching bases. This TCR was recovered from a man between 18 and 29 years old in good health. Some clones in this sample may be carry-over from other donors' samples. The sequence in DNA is TGTGCCAGCAGCGTAGGAGGGGGTAAGGGAGAGACCCAGTACTTC. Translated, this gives CASSVGGGKGETQYF.